This T cell receptor beta chain originates from a study of blood T cell repertoires in COVID-19. Study-wide background: The United States, Italy and Spain supplied acute and convalescent COVID-19 samples.

The data were produced by immunoSEQ multiplex PCR, yet TCRdb's version contains in-frame clones alone and is incomplete. Of 400,000 to 550,000 clones listed, 70% to 90% were seen once; the top ten hold over 1.5%. This clone was counted once. The receptor was derived from a woman under 30 with acute COVID-19. Sequencing was performed on PBMCs or T cells enriched from blood (not recorded which).

The CDR3 loop is CASSFSGEGKYEQYF. CDR3 sequence (DNA): TGCGCCAGCAGCTTTAGCGGGGAAGGGAAATACGAGCAGTACTTC. The chain has TRBV5-1 and TRBJ2-7; TRBD2 matches at 8 bases. Germline V CDR1 and CDR2: SGHRS, YFSETQ. The V gene end was trimmed by 2 bases and the J gene end by 4 bases; junction bases not matched to a gene: 8. The CDR3 is 15 residues long.